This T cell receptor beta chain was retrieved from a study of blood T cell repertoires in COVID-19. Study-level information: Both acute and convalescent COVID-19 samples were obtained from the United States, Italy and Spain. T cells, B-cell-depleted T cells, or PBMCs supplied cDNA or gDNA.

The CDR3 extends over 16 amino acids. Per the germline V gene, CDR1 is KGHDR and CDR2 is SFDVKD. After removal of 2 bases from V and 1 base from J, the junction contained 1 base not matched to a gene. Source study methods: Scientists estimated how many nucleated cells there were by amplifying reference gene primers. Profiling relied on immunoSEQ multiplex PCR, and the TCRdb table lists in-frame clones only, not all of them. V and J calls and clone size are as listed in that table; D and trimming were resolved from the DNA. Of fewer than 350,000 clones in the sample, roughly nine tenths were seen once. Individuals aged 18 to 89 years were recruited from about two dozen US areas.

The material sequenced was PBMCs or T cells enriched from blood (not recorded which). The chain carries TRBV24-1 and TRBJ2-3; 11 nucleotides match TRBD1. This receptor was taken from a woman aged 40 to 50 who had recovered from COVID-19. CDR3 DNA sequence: TGTGCCACCAGTGATTGGGGACAGGGGGGCACAGATACGCAGTATTTT. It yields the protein CATSDWGQGGTDTQYF.